The present entry profiles one TCR beta chain with its context. The data were taken from a study of blood T cell repertoires in COVID-19. In the study overall: Researchers got acute and convalescent COVID-19 samples from the United States, Italy and Spain.

Recruitment covered fewer than 25 US areas and drew participants whose ages spanned roughly 18 to 89 years. Clinical history as reported by participants underpinned cohort assignment. The length of the CDR3 is 14 residues. Germline trimming cut 5 bases from V and 10 bases from J; bases unmatched to any gene: 12. The germline V gene encodes CDR1 SGHTA and CDR2 FQGTGA. The data were produced by immunoSEQ multiplex PCR, yet TCRdb's version contains in-frame clones alone and is incomplete. The repertoire consists of approximately 200,000 clones, with 75% to 85% occurring once and the leading ten covering 12%.

Sequenced sample: PBMCs or T cells enriched from blood (not recorded which). The receptor's source is a man aged 40-50 years who had recovered from COVID-19. The chain joins TRBV7-3 to TRBJ1-1, with 8 nucleotides matching TRBD1. CDR3 bases: TGTGCCAGCAGCCCGGCTGCAGGGGGCGACGGAGCTTTCTTT. This sequence encodes CASSPAAGGDGAFF.